The present T cell receptor beta chain was sequenced within a study of T cells in Graves' hyperthyroidism and ophthalmopathy. Broader study findings: Among clonotypes expanded in thyroid above 0.001, most were also found in blood. Ophthalmopathy was model-predicted a median approximately 6.4 months pre-onset.

Trimming cost V 3 bases and J 2 bases, with 13 bases left between them. CDR1 KGHSH and CDR2 LQKENI come from the germline V gene. There are 15 residues in the CDR3. This clonotype has just a few counts. Antigen unknown. RNA transcripts gave rise to amplified TCR beta CDR3 regions. The HTBI primer set served for first-round RT-PCR of the TCR CDR3. TCRdb re-derived calls from the multiplex PCR reads in MiXCR, one entry per CDR3 protein. This sample carries fewer than 800,000 distinct CDR3 sequences, roughly 17% of them seen once, and the ten largest clones take about 8.4%. Researchers barred patients who had uncontrolled infection, other autoimmune disease, pregnancy or lactation. Diagnosing involved the use of clinical symptoms, serum thyroxine and TRAb, thyroid ultrasound and orbital computed tomography.

The sample taken for sequencing was blood. The chain couples TRBV18 to TRBJ2-5; tentatively, D is TRBD2 (6 bases). The clonotype comes from a man aged 18-30 years with Graves' hyperthyroidism. The CDR3 protein is CASSPRPGRQETQYF. CDR3 in DNA: TGTGCCAGCTCACCTCGCCCCGGGAGACAAGAGACCCAGTACTTC.